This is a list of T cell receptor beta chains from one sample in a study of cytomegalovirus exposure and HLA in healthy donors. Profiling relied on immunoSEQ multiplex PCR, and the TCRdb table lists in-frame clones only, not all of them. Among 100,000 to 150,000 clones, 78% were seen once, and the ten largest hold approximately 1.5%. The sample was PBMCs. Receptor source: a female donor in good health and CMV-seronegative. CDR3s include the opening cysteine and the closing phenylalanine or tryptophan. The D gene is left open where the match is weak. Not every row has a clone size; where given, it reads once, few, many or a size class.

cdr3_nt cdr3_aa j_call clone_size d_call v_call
TGCGCCAGCAGCCAAGGGGCCTACCCCACAGAGACCCAGTACTTC CASSQGAYPTETQYF TRBJ2-5 - - TRBV4-3
TGTGCCAGCAGACTACGGGGGTTGTCCTACAATGAGCAGTTCTTC CASRLRGLSYNEQFF TRBJ2-1 - - TRBV2
TGTGCCAGCAGCCAAGCCCTATTCGGACAGGGAGGTGGCTACACCTTC CASSQALFGQGGGYTF TRBJ1-2 - TRBD1 TRBV7-2
TGCAGTGCTAGGACAGGGGATGGCTACACCTTC CSARTGDGYTF TRBJ1-2 - TRBD1 TRBV20-1
TGTGCCAGCAGACGGGACAGGCTGAACACCGGGGAGCTGTTTTTT CASRRDRLNTGELFF TRBJ2-2 - TRBD1 TRBV2
TGTGCCAGCAGGGAGTCCGCCGATAGCAATCAGCCCCAGCATTTT CASRESADSNQPQHF TRBJ1-5 - - TRBV6-1
TGTGCCAGCAGGGACAGGGAGGCCTCCTACGAGCAGTACTTC CASRDREASYEQYF TRBJ2-7 - TRBD1 TRBV2
TGTGCCAGCAGGCAATTCGGGACAGGTAGTGAAAAACTGTTTTTT CASRQFGTGSEKLFF TRBJ1-4 - TRBD1 TRBV27
TGTGCCAGCAGTTTGACGGCAGGGGTGGCCTACGAGCAGTACTTC CASSLTAGVAYEQYF TRBJ2-7 - - TRBV27
TGTGCCAGCAGCCAGTGGGGACTAGTTTATGAGCAGTACTTC CASSQWGLVYEQYF TRBJ2-7 - TRBD2 TRBV14
TGTGCCAGCAGTGAAACTAACAATGAGCAGTTCTTC CASSETNNEQFF TRBJ2-1 - - TRBV6-1
TGTGCCAGCAGCAAGGGGACTACTGAAGCTTTCTTT CASSKGTTEAFF TRBJ1-1 - - TRBV7-9
TGCAGCGTTCGCGTGGGACAGTACACTGAAGCTTTCTTT CSVRVGQYTEAFF TRBJ1-1 - TRBD1 TRBV29-1
TGTGCCAGCAGCGCCGGGACAGGGGGCTCTAACTATGGCTACACCTTC CASSAGTGGSNYGYTF TRBJ1-2 - TRBD1 TRBV5-4
TGTGCCAGCAGCCTACAGGGGGCCTATGGCTACACCTTC CASSLQGAYGYTF TRBJ1-2 once TRBD1 TRBV9
TGTGCCAGCAGCTTAAACTGGGGCGATAGGGAAAAACTGTTTTTT CASSLNWGDREKLFF TRBJ1-4 once - TRBV7-2
TGTGCCTGGAGTGAATCGAGCGGCCTATCCTACGAGCAGTACTTC CAWSESSGLSYEQYF TRBJ2-7 once - TRBV30
TGTGCCAGCAGTGAAATGAGGGGGCAGAATGAAAAACTGTTTTTT CASSEMRGQNEKLFF TRBJ1-4 few TRBD1 TRBV2
TGTGCCAGCAGCCTCAGCCCTAGCGGCTTTTACAATGAGCAGTTCTTC CASSLSPSGFYNEQFF TRBJ2-1 - TRBD2 TRBV7-6
TGTGCCAGCGGCGACAGGGTTGACTCACCCCTCCACTTT CASGDRVDSPLHF TRBJ1-6 - TRBD1 TRBV6-5
TGTGCCAGTAGTATAATTCTGGGGGACAGCTCCAATCAGCCCCAGCATTTT CASSIILGDSSNQPQHF TRBJ1-5 - TRBD1 TRBV19
TGCGCCAGCAGCCCAACAGGGGGCTTGTCCTACGAGCAGTACTTC CASSPTGGLSYEQYF TRBJ2-7 few TRBD1 TRBV5-1
TGTGCCAGTAGTCCCCGACTAGCGGGGCCCACCGGGGAGCTGTTTTTT CASSPRLAGPTGELFF TRBJ2-2 - TRBD2 TRBV19
TGTGCCAGCAGTAGACCCAGAGCGAGTTATGGCTACACCTTC CASSRPRASYGYTF TRBJ1-2 - - TRBV21-1
TGCGCCAGCAGCTTGGCCCAGGGCCAGCCCCAGCATTTT CASSLAQGQPQHF TRBJ1-5 - - TRBV5-1
TGTGCCAGCTCACCGCCAGGGAAGTCTGACTATGGCTACACCTTC CASSPPGKSDYGYTF TRBJ1-2 - - TRBV18
TGTGCCAGTAGTATAGATAGGCTGGTCAGGGGCGGGAGTACGCAGTATTTT CASSIDRLVRGGSTQYF TRBJ2-3 once - TRBV19
TGTGCCAGCAGCCTGCAGGGGTTTAACGAGCAGTACTTC CASSLQGFNEQYF TRBJ2-7 - - TRBV6-5
TGTGCCAGCAGCCCAACAGGGATCGGGGAAAAACTGTTTTTT CASSPTGIGEKLFF TRBJ1-4 - - TRBV7-2
TGTGCCAGCAGTGAAGGGACAGGGGGCTATGGCTACACCTTC CASSEGTGGYGYTF TRBJ1-2 - TRBD1 TRBV6-1
TGTGCCAGCAGTTTACGTGGAGGGGGGGACTATGGCTACACCTTC CASSLRGGGDYGYTF TRBJ1-2 - - TRBV28
TGTGCCAGCAGTTTGGCCAACTACGTGGACACTGAAGCTTTCTTT CASSLANYVDTEAFF TRBJ1-1 - - TRBV28